Below, 14 T cell receptor beta chains from the same sample are listed, as sequenced in a study of control samples from healthy donors and cancer patients. Profiling relied on immunoSEQ multiplex PCR, and the TCRdb table lists in-frame clones only, not all of them. Here the sample spans about 120,000 clones, approximately 88% being singletons. The specimen was blood. The receptor set was obtained from a man aged 50 to 60 in good health.

This clone was recorded only once. V is TRBV7-8 and J is TRBJ1-3, with unresolved D. The ends were cut back, 6 bases at V and 0 bases at J, with 3 bases in the middle. Germline V gene data show CDR1 as SGHVS and CDR2 as FQNEAQ. The CDR3 contains 12 residues. The CDR3: CASRGSGNTIYF. For the CDR3, the DNA is TGTGCCAGCAGGGGCTCTGGAAACACCATATATTTT.

The J gene is TRBJ1-2, the V gene TRBV10-3; 9 positions match TRBD1. The CDR3 covers 14 residues. Per germline, CDR1 ENHRY and CDR2 SYGVKD. V trimming: 7 bases; J trimming: 4 bases; junction bases outside the gene matches: 7. Here the CDR3 DNA reads TGTGCCATCAATATTGGACAGGGGTCCTATGGCTACACCTTC. Its translation is CAINIGQGSYGYTF.

The chain couples TRBV18 to TRBJ2-7; 8 bases match TRBD1. The V gene's germline CDR1 is KGHSH and CDR2 LQKENI. The V and J ends lost 3 bases and 5 bases, in that order; junction bases with no gene match: 6. The CDR3 is 14 residues long. DNA of the CDR3: TGTGCCAGCTCACCCCTGACAGGGGAAAACGAGCAGTACTTC. Its protein product is CASSPLTGENEQYF.

The genes are TRBV27 and TRBJ1-1; D not resolved. The CDR3 is 15 amino acids. Germline-derived CDR1 and CDR2 are MNHEY and SMNVEV (reference sequence). Trimming pared 6 bases from V and 1 base from J, leaving 15 bases between. The CDR3 DNA reads TGTGCCAGCAGGGTCAGGACGGATACGAACACTGAAGCTTTCTTT. This codes for CASRVRTDTNTEAFF.

This clone was detected only a few times. This sequence joins TRBV4-2 and TRBJ2-5; 11 nucleotides align to TRBD1. The CDR3 is made up of 15 amino acids. J lost 2 bases, V lost 4 bases, and 3 bases had no gene match. Germline values: CDR1 LGHNA, CDR2 YNFKEQ. The CDR3 DNA follows: TGTGCCAGCAGCCTGGACAGGGGGCTTCAAGAGACCCAGTACTTC. Translation: CASSLDRGLQETQYF.

V and J are TRBV5-1 and TRBJ1-2; TRBD1 aligns across 9 bases. This CDR3 has 14 amino acids. With V trimmed by 4 bases and J by 2 bases, 3 bases remained unmatched. The V gene's germline CDR1 is SGHRS and CDR2 YFSETQ. Here the CDR3 reads CASSIGQGNYGYTF. The DNA for the CDR3 is TGCGCCAGCAGCATCGGACAGGGGAACTATGGCTACACCTTC.

V is TRBV3-1 (or the pseudogene TRBV3-2) and J is TRBJ2-5, with 11 bases that match TRBD1. The V segment lost 3 bases and the J segment 5 bases; nucleotides outside the gene matches: 5. From germline, CDR1 is LGHDT and CDR2 YNNKEL (reference sequence). This CDR3 has 15 amino acids. The chain's CDR3 is CASSQQDRGRETQYF. CDR3 DNA: TGTGCCAGCAGCCAGCAGGACAGGGGGCGCGAGACCCAGTACTTC.

The V and J genes are TRBV7-2 and TRBJ2-2; D possibly matches TRBD1 or TRBD2 (5 bases each). The CDR3 has 16 amino acids. Trimming pared 3 bases from V and 4 bases from J, leaving 15 bases between. Per germline, CDR1 SGHTA and CDR2 FQGNSA. DNA of the CDR3: TGTGCCAGCAGCTTCCATGGGGGAACGGGCACCGGGGAGCTGTTTTTT. It encodes CASSFHGGTGTGELFF.

The table lists this clone with a few counts. This chain connects TRBV7-9 to TRBJ1-4; D may be TRBD1 (6 bases). V lost 3 bases and J 5 bases, leaving 13 bases between the germline ends. The CDR3 extends over 15 amino acids. Germline V gene lookup returns CDR1 SEHNR and CDR2 FQNEAQ (reference sequence). For the CDR3, the DNA is TGTGCCAGCAGCTTGCAACAGGGTCCCAATGAAAAACTGTTTTTT. Translated, it gives CASSLQQGPNEKLFF.

The chain joins TRBV19 to TRBJ1-2, with D possibly TRBD1 on 5 matching bases. The CDR3 spans 15 residues. Germline lookup yields CDR1 LNHDA and CDR2 SQIVND (reference sequence). V lost 5 bases, J lost 0 bases, and 13 bases lay in between. This CDR3 reads CASSDDRLSNYGYTF. For the CDR3, the DNA is TGTGCCAGTAGTGACGACAGATTATCTAACTATGGCTACACCTTC.

The chain is built from TRBV21-1 and TRBJ2-7; the table's D call, TRBD1, has no DNA check behind it. TRBV21-1 is a known pseudogene. The CDR3 extends over 16 amino acids. CDR3 in DNA: TGTGCCAGCAGCAAAGGGACGGCCTCACAGGGCTACGAGCAGTACTTC. Translating it yields CASSKGTASQGYEQYF.

The chain carries TRBV18 and TRBJ1-2; the D gene is possibly TRBD1 (6 bases). The CDR3 sequence is 14 residues long. Trimming shortened V by 3 bases and J by 3 bases, and 11 bases separated the two germline ends. Germline V lookup: CDR1 KGHSH, CDR2 LQKENI. CDR3 DNA: TGTGCCAGCTCACCGGGGGGCTCGGACTATGGCTACACCTTC. It translates to CASSPGGSDYGYTF.

This chain connects TRBV7-6 to TRBJ2-1, with a possible D match to TRBD2 (5 bases). The length of the CDR3 is 15 residues. V was cut by 5 bases and J by 5 bases, with 16 bases left in between. Germline values: CDR1 SGHVS, CDR2 FNYEAQ. The CDR3 loop is CASSTAITRDNEQFF. The CDR3 bases are TGTGCCAGCAGCACTGCCATCACTAGAGACAATGAGCAGTTCTTC. The full variable domain, completed using reference TRBV7-6 and TRBJ2-1, is GAGVSQSPRYKVTKRGQDVALRCDPISGHVSLYWYRQALGQGPEFLTYFNYEAQQDKSGLPNDRFSAERPEGSISTLTIQRTEQRDSAMYRCASSTAITRDNEQFFGPGTRLTVL.

V usage is TRBV5-1 and J usage is TRBJ2-2; 9 nucleotides agree with TRBD1. V shed 3 bases, J shed 3 bases, and the junction held 6 bases outside the gene matches. The germline V gene has CDR1 SGHRS and CDR2 YFSETQ. The CDR3 loop spans 16 amino acids. CDR3 coding DNA: TGCGCCAGCAGCTCAATGGACAGGGGCGACACCGGGGAGCTGTTTTTT. Translating gives CASSSMDRGDTGELFF.